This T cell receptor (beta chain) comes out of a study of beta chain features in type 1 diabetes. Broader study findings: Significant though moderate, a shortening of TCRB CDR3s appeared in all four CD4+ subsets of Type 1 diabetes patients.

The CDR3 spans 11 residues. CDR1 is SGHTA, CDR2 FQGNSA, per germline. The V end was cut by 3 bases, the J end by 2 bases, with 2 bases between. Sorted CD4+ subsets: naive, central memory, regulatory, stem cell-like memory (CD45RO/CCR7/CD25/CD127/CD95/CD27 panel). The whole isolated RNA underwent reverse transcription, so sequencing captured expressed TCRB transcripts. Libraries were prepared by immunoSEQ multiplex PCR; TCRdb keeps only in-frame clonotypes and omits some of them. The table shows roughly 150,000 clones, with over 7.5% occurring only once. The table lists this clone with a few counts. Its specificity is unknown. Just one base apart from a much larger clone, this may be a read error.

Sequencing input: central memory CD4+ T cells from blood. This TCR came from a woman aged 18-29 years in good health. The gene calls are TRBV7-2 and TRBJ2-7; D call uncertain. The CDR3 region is CASSFTYEQYF. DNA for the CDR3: TGTGCCAGCAGCTTTACCTACGAGCAGTACTTC.